This T cell receptor (beta chain) was captured in a study of CD8 T cells in Susac syndrome. General study findings and limits: The CD4+ T cell repertoires that were profiled in Susac syndrome showed no clonal expansion.

Random hexamers were used to reverse transcribe roughly 0.5 to 1 ug of RNA. Amplification of TCR beta CDR3 was carried out by immunoSEQ multiplex PCR, which covered 54 Vbeta and 13 Jbeta segments. MiXCR, run by TCRdb on the immunoSEQ multiplex PCR reads, gives a single entry per CDR3 protein. The sample yields some 200,000 distinct CDR3 sequences, 90% to 95% seen once. Concerning this clonotype: The antigen is unknown.

The CDR3 covers 15 residues. The V gene's germline CDR1 is SGHTA and CDR2 FQGTGA. V trimming: 4 bases; J trimming: 2 bases; junction bases outside the gene matches: 7. The receptor's source is a human donor with Susac syndrome. Sequencing was performed on CD4+ T cells from PBMCs. This chain connects TRBV7-3 to TRBJ2-7; TRBD2 matches at 8 bases. The CDR3 sequence: CASSSGSGGPYEQYF. The CDR3 bases are TGTGCCAGCAGCTCCGGGTCGGGAGGGCCCTACGAGCAGTACTTC.